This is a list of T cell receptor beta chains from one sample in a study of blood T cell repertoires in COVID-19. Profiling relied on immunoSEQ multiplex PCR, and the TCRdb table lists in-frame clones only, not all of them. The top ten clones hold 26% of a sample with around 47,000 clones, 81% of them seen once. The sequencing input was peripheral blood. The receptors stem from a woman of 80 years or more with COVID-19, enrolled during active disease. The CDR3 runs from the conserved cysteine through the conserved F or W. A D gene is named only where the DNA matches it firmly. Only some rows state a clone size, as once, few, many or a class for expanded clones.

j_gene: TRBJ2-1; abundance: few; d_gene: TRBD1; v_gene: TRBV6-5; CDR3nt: TGTGCCAGCAGTTACTCGGGACAGGGTAACAATGAGCAGTTCTTC; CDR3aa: CASSYSGQGNNEQFF
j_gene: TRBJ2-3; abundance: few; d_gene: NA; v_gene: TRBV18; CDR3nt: TGTGCCAGCTCCTCGGTAGCGGCCACAGATACGCAGTATTTT; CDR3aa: CASSSVAATDTQYF
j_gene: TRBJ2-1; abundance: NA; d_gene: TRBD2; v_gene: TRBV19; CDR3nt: TGTGCCAGTAGTATCCTAGCGGGAGGGGCCAATGAGCAGTTCTTC; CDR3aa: CASSILAGGANEQFF
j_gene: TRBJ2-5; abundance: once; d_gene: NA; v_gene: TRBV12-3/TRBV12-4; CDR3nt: TGTGCCAGCAGTCCAGGACAAGAGACCCAGTACTTC; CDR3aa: CASSPGQETQYF
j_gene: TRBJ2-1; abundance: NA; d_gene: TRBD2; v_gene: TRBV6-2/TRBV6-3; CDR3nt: TGTGCCAGCAGTCGACTAGCGGGAGAGAAAGGTGAGCAGTTCTTC; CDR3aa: CASSRLAGEKGEQFF
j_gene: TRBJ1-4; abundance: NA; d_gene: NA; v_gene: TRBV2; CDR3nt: TGTGCCACCAGACAGACGAATGAAAAACTGTTTTTT; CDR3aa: CATRQTNEKLFF
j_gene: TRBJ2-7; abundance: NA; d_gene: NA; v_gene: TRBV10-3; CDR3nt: TGTGCCATCAGCCCCAGGCCGGTGGACTACGAGCAGTACTTC; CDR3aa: CAISPRPVDYEQYF
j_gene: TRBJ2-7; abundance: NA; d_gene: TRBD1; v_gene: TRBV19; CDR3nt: TGTGCCAGTAGCCGACAGGGGGCATCCGACGAGCAGTACTTC; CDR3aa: CASSRQGASDEQYF
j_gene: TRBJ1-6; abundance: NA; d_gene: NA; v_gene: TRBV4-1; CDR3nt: TGCGCCAGCAGCGCCGGGCCGCGGGAAAATTCACCCCTCCACTTT; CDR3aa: CASSAGPRENSPLHF
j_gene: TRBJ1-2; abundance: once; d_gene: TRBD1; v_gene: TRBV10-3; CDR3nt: TGTGCCATCAGGGGGACAGGGGCCCATGGCTACACCTTC; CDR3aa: CAIRGTGAHGYTF
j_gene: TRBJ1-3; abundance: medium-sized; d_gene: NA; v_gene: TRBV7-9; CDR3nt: TGTGCCAGCACCATAACAGTCTCTGGAAACACCATATATTTT; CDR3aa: CASTITVSGNTIYF
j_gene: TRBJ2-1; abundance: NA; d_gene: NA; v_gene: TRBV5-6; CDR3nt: TGTGCCAGCAGCTTGTTTCTAGCGCCCTACAATGAGCAGTTCTTC; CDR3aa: CASSLFLAPYNEQFF
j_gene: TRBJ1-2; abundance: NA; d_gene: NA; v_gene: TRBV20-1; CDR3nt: TGCAGTGCTAGTCTTACCGGGTCCTTGTATGGCTACACCTTC; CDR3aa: CSASLTGSLYGYTF
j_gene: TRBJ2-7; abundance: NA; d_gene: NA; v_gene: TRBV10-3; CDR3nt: TGTGCCATCAGTGGGGAGGGGGCCTACGAGCAGTACTTC; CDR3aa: CAISGEGAYEQYF
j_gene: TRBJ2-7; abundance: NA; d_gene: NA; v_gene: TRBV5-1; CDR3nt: TGCGCCAGCAGCCCACTAGGGCCAGCCTACGAGCAGTACTTC; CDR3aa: CASSPLGPAYEQYF
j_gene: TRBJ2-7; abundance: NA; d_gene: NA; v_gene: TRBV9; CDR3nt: TGTGCCAGCAGCGTAGTAGACAGGCCGACCTCGGAGCAGTACTTC; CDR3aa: CASSVVDRPTSEQYF
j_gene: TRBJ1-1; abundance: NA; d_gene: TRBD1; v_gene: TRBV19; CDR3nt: TGTGCCAGTACCCCGGACAGGCGCGGGACTGAAGCTTTCTTT; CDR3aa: CASTPDRRGTEAFF
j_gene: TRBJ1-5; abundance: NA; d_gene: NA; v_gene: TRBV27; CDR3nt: TGTGCCAGCAGTTTAATACGGGGCAATCAGCCCCAGCATTTT; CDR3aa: CASSLIRGNQPQHF
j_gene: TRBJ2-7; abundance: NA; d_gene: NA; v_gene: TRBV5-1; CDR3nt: TGCGCCAGCAGCGTTAGTCGGACAACCGACTACGAGCAGTACTTC; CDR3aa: CASSVSRTTDYEQYF
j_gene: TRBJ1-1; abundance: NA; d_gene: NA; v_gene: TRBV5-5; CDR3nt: TGTGCCAGCAGCCAGGACACGGCCAGGATTGAAGCTTTCTTT; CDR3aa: CASSQDTARIEAFF
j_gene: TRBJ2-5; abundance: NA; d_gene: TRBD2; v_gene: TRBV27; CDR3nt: TGTGCCAGCAGTTTTTTGGGGGGGACTAGCGGGAGTATTGGGTCCCAGTACTTC; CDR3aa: CASSFLGGTSGSIGSQYF
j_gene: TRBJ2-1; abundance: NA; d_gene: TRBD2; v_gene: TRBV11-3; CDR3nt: TGTGCCAGCAGCCCCCGACTAGCCGTTTCCTACAATGAGCAGTTCTTC; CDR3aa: CASSPRLAVSYNEQFF
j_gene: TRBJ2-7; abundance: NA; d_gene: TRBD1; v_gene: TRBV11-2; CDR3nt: TGTGCCAGCAGCAACCCACAGGGGGCATCCTACGAGCAGTACTTC; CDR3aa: CASSNPQGASYEQYF
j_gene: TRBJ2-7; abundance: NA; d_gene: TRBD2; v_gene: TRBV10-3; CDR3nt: TGTGCCATCAGCGAACTAGCGGGAGTATACGAGCAGTACTTC; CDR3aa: CAISELAGVYEQYF
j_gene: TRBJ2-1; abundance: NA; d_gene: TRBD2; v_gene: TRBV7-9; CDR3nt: TGTGCCAGCAGCCAAGGGACTAGCGGGACCGAGCAGTTCTTC; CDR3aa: CASSQGTSGTEQFF
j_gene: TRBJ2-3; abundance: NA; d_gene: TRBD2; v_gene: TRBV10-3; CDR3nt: TGTGCCATCAAGGCGGGAGTTCGAACAGATACGCAGTATTTT; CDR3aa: CAIKAGVRTDTQYF
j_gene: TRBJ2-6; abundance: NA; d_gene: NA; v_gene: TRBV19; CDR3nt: TGTGCCAGTAGTAAGGGGGTTGGTGGGGCCAACGTCCTGACTTTC; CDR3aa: CASSKGVGGANVLTF
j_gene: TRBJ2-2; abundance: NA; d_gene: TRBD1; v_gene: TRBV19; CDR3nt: TGTGCCAGTAGTCGGACCGGGACAGCGAACACCGGGGAGCTGTTTTTT; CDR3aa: CASSRTGTANTGELFF
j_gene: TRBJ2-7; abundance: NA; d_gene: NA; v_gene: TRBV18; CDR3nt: TGTGCCAGCTCGAAAACCCGGGACAATCCCTACGAGCAGTACTTC; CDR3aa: CASSKTRDNPYEQYF
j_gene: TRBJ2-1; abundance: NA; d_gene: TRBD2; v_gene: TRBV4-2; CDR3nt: TGTGCCAGCAGCCAAAAAACCGGGACTAGCGGGAGGCATGAGCAGTTCTTC; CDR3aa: CASSQKTGTSGRHEQFF
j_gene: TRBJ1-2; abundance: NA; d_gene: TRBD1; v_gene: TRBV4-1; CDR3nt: TGCGCCAGCAGCCGAGGGACAGGGGTGTCCTATGGCTACACCTTC; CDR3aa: CASSRGTGVSYGYTF
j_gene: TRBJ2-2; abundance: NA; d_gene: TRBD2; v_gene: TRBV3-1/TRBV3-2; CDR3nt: TGTGCCAGCAGCCATCCTCCTCTAGCGGGGACCGGGGAGCTGTTTTTT; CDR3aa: CASSHPPLAGTGELFF
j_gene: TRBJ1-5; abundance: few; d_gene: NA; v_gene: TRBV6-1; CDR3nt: TGTGCCAGCAGTGAAGCGTCGGGGAGGCAGCCCCAGCATTTT; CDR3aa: CASSEASGRQPQHF
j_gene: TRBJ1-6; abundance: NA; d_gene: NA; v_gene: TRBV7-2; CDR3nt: TGTGCCAGCAGCCACATCAGGGGCAATTCACCCCTCCACTTT; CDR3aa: CASSHIRGNSPLHF
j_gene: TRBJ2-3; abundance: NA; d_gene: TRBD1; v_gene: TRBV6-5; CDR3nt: TGTGCCAGCAGGGGGACAGGGTGGACAGATACGCAGTATTTT; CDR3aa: CASRGTGWTDTQYF
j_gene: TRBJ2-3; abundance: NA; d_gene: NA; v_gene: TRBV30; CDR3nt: TGTGCCTGGAGTGTAGGCCAGGGCGGAGATACGCAGTATTTT; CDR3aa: CAWSVGQGGDTQYF
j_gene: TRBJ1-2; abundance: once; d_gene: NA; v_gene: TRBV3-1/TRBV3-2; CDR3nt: TGTGCCAGCAGCCAAGATGGGGGGACGGCGGCCTTACCTGGCGGCTACACCTTC; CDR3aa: CASSQDGGTAALPGGYTF
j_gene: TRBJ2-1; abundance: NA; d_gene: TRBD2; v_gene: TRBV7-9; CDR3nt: TGTGCCAGCAGCCTAGGGGCTAGCGGGAATGAGCAGTTCTTC; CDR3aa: CASSLGASGNEQFF
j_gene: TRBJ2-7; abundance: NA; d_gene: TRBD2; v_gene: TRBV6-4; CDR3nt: TGTGCCAGCCATTCCGGGACTAGCGGGAGGATAAACCCCTACGAGCAGTACTTC; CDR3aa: CASHSGTSGRINPYEQYF
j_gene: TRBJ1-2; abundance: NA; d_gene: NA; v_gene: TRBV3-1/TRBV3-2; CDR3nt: TGTGCCAGCAGCCAAGGGGGACTCTATGGCTACACCTTC; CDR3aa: CASSQGGLYGYTF
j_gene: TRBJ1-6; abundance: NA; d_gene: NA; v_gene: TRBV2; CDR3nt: TGTGCCAGCAGTGGACTACTGGGTTCACCCCTCCACTTT; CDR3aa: CASSGLLGSPLHF
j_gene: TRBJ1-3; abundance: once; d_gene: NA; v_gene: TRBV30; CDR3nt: TGTGCCTGGGGAATTGGGGGGGCAAACACCATATATTTT; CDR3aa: CAWGIGGANTIYF
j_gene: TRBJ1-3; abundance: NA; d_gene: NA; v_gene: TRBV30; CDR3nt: TGTGCCTGGAGTGCATTCCGGGACACCATATATTTT; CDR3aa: CAWSAFRDTIYF
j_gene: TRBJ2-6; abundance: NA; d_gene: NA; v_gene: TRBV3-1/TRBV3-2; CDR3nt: TGTGCCAGCGCAACAGGGTTCGGGGCCAACGTCCTGACTTTC; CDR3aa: CASATGFGANVLTF
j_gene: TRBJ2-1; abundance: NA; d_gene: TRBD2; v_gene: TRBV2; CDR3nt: TGTGCCAGCAGTGAAGTAGGACTAGCGACTTACAATGAGCAGTTCTTC; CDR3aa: CASSEVGLATYNEQFF
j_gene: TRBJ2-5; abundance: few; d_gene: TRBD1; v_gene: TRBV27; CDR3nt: TGTGCCAGCAGTCCTGGGACAGAAGAGACCCAGTACTTC; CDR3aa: CASSPGTEETQYF
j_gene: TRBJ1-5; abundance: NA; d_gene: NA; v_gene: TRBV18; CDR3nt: TGTGCCAGCTCCCCTCCGGGGGGAGATAGCAATCAGCCCCAGCATTTT; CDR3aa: CASSPPGGDSNQPQHF
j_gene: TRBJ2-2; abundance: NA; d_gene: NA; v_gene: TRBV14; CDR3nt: TGTGCCAGCAGCCCCAGGGGAAACACCGGGGAGCTGTTTTTT; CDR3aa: CASSPRGNTGELFF